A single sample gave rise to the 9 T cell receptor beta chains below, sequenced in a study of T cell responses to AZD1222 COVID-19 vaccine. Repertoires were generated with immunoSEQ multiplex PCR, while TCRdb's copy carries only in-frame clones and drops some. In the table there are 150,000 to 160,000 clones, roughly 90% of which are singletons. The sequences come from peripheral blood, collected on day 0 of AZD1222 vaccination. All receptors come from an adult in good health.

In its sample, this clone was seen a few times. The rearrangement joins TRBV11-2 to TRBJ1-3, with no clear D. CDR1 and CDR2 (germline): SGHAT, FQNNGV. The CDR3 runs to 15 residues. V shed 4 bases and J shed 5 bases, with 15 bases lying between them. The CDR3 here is CASSSLRGRRNTIYF. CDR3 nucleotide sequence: TGTGCCAGCAGCTCCCTCCGAGGCCGGAGAAACACCATATATTTT.

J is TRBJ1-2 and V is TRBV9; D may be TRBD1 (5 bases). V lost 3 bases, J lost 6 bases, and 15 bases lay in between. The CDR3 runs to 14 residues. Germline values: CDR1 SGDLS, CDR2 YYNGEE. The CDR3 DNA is TGTGCCAGCAGCGGACTGACAGCTTCGCATGGCTACACCTTC. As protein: CASSGLTASHGYTF.

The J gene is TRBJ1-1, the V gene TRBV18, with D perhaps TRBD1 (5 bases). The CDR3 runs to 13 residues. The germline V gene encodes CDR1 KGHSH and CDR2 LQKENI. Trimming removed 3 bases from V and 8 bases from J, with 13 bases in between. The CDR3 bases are TGTGCCAGCTCACCGGCGGGACGCCAGGAAGCTTTCTTT. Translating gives CASSPAGRQEAFF.

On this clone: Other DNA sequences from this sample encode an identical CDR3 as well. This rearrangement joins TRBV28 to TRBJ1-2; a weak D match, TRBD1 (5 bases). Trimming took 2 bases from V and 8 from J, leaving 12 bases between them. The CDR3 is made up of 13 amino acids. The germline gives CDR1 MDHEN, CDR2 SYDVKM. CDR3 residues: CASSLRGARGYTF. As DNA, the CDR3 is TGTGCCAGCAGTTTAAGGGGTGCACGCGGCTACACCTTC.

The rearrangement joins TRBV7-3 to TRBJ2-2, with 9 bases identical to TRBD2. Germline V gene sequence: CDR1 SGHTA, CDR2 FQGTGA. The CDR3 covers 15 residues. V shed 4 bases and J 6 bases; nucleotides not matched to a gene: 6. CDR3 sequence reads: CASSSGGGAAGELFF. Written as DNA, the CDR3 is TGTGCCAGCAGCTCCGGCGGGGGGGCCGCCGGGGAGCTGTTTTTT.

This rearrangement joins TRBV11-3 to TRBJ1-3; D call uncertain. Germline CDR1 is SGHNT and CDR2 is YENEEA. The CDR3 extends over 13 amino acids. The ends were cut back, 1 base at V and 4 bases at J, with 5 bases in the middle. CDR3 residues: CASSLAKGNTIYF. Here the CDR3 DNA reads TGTGCCAGCAGCTTAGCCAAGGGAAACACCATATATTTT.

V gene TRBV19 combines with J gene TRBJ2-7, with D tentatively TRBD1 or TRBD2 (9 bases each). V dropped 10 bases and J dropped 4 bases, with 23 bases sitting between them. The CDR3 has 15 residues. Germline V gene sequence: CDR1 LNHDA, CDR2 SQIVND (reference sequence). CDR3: CATRRGGQGKYEQYF. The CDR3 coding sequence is TGTGCCACCCGGCGGGGGGGACAGGGAAAATACGAGCAGTACTTC. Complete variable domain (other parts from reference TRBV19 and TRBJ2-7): DGGITQSPKYLFRKEGQNVTLSCEQNLNHDAMYWYRQDPGQGLRLIYYSQIVNDFQKGDIAEGYSVSREKKESFPLTVTSAQKNPTAFYLCATRRGGQGKYEQYFGPGTRLTVT.

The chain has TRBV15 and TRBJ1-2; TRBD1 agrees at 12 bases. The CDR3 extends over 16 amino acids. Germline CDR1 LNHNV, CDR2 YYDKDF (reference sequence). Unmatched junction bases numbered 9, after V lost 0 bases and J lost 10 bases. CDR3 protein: CATSRDTGTGGLFYTF. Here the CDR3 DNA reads TGTGCCACCAGCAGAGACACCGGGACAGGGGGCCTTTTCTACACCTTC.

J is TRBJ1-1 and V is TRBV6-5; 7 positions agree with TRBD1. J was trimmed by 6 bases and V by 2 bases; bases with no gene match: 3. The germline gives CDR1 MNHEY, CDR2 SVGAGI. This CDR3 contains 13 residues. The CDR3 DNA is TGTGCCAGCAGTTACAGGGGGCCGGCTGAAGCTTTCTTT. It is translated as CASSYRGPAEAFF.